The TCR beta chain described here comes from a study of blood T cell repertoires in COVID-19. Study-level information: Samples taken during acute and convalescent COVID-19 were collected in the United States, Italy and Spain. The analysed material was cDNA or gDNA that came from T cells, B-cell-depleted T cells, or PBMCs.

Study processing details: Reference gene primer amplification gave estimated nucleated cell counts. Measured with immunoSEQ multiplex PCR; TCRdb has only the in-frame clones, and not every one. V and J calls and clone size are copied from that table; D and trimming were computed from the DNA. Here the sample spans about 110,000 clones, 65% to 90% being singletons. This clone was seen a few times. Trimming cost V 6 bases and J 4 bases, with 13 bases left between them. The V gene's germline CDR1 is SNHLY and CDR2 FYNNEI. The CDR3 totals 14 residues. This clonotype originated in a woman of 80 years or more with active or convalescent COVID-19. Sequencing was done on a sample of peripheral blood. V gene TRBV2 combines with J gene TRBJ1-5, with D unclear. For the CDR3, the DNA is TGTGCCAGCAGCGAGGGCATAGGGAATCAGCCCCAGCATTTT. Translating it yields CASSEGIGNQPQHF.